This TCR beta chain was recovered during a study of blood T cell repertoires in COVID-19. Study overall: In each case, the material was cDNA or gDNA derived from T cells, B-cell-depleted T cells, or PBMCs.

Participants were aged about 18 to 89 years from roughly 25 US areas. Two negative PCRs, clearance, or symptom resolution characterized the recovered Cohort 3 donors. In germline, CDR1 is LNHDA, CDR2 SQIVND (reference sequence). This CDR3 has 14 residues. The V gene end was trimmed by 3 bases and the J gene end by 4 bases; junction bases not matched to a gene: 5. Source study methods: By means of reference gene primer amplification, nucleated cell counts were estimated. Only in-frame clones appear in the TCRdb table, and some are missing; sequencing was by immunoSEQ multiplex PCR. The V and J calls and clone size are taken from that table; D and trimming were inferred from the DNA. Of 130,000 to 150,000 clones detected, over 70% appear once; the ten largest clones hold roughly 10%. This clone was counted a single time.

Sequencing used PBMCs or T cells enriched from blood (not recorded which). The chain has TRBV19 and TRBJ2-5; 7 bases are shared with TRBD2. The sequence was obtained from a man between 60 and 75 years old who had recovered from COVID-19. The CDR3 is CASSISGGGETQYF. In nucleotides, the CDR3 is TGTGCCAGTAGTATCTCGGGAGGTGGAGAGACCCAGTACTTC.